What follows are 11 T cell receptor beta chains derived from one specimen sequenced in a study of radiotherapy plus CTLA-4 blockade in lung cancer. Clones were read by immunoSEQ multiplex PCR, and TCRdb kept only the in-frame ones, dropping some. Of roughly 90,000 clones listed, approximately 78% are singletons. The sample in question was peripheral blood, obtained from a patient treated with radiotherapy plus ipilimumab. The receptors were sampled from a human donor with non-small cell lung cancer that progressed on radiotherapy plus ipilimumab.

The chain employs TRBV11-2 and TRBJ1-5; TRBD1 matches at 7 bases. With V trimmed by 5 bases and J by 4 bases, 5 bases remained unmatched. The CDR3 runs to 14 residues. Germline CDR1 and CDR2: SGHAT and FQNNGV. The chain's CDR3 is CASSKTGQNQPQHF. CDR3 nucleotide sequence: TGTGCCAGCAGCAAGACGGGACAGAATCAGCCCCAGCATTTT.

The chain combines TRBV27 with TRBJ1-2; 8 positions agree with TRBD1. The V and J ends lost 5 bases and 0 bases, in that order; junction bases with no gene match: 5. The CDR3 is 15 residues long. From germline, CDR1 is MNHEY and CDR2 SMNVEV (reference sequence). The CDR3 loop reads CASSPTGGANYGYTF. The DNA of the CDR3 is TGTGCCAGCAGTCCTACAGGGGGGGCTAACTATGGCTACACCTTC.

This clone has only one observation. This rearrangement joins TRBV7-2 to TRBJ2-3, with D possibly matching TRBD1 (6 bases). Germline CDR1 reads SGHTA; CDR2 reads FQGNSA. The V and J ends lost 1 base and 1 base respectively, with 12 bases between them. CDR3 length: 16 residues. CDR3 sequence: CASSLGTHRGTDTQYF. CDR3 sequence (DNA): TGTGCCAGCAGCTTAGGCACCCACAGGGGCACAGATACGCAGTATTTT.

Within the sample, this clone is medium-sized. The rearrangement joins TRBV9 to TRBJ2-3; 8 bases fit TRBD1. The V gene's germline CDR1 is SGDLS and CDR2 YYNGEE. V was clipped by 4 bases and J by 4 bases; unmatched bases: 11. CDR3 size: 16 residues. The DNA for the CDR3 is TGTGCCAGCAGCTCACCCCAGGACAGGGAGTCAGATACGCAGTATTTT. Translating gives CASSSPQDRESDTQYF.

The chain carries TRBV4-2 and TRBJ2-7; 9 bases map to TRBD2. Trimming took 3 bases from V and 4 from J; bases not matched to a gene: 7. The CDR3 totals 15 residues. From germline, CDR1 is LGHNA and CDR2 YNFKEQ. This chain's CDR3 is CASSQDSGSQYEQYF. The DNA for the CDR3 is TGTGCCAGCAGCCAGGATAGCGGGAGTCAGTACGAGCAGTACTTC.

The chain has TRBV5-6 and TRBJ2-3; D gene uncertain. V was cut by 0 bases and J by 5 bases, with 4 bases left in between. The CDR3 length is 12 residues. Germline-derived CDR1 and CDR2 are SGHDT and YYEEEE. The CDR3 bases are TGTGCCAGCAGCTTGGAGGTAGATACGCAGTATTTT. It translates to CASSLEVDTQYF.

The chain has TRBV9 and TRBJ1-3; 9 nucleotides align to TRBD1. Germline V lookup: CDR1 SGDLS, CDR2 YYNGEE. The V and J ends lost 3 bases and 6 bases, in that order; junction bases with no gene match: 7. The CDR3 sequence is 15 residues long. The CDR3 loop reads CASSAEGQGKNTIYF. The CDR3 DNA follows: TGTGCCAGCAGCGCCGAGGGACAGGGTAAAAACACCATATATTTT.

The chain recombines TRBV16 with TRBJ1-1; D uncertain. With 2 bases removed from V and 1 base from J, the gap between germline ends came to 8 bases. Germline lookup yields CDR1 KGHSY and CDR2 FQNENV. The CDR3 has 14 amino acids. CDR3 in DNA: TGTGCCAGCAGCCAACGACAACAGAACACTGAAGCTTTCTTT. Residues: CASSQRQQNTEAFF.

This chain joins TRBV5-1 and TRBJ1-1, with a possible D match to TRBD1 (5 bases). Germline CDR1 and CDR2: SGHRS and YFSETQ. The V end was cut by 4 bases, the J end by 1 base, with 11 bases between. There are 14 residues in the CDR3. The CDR3 spells CASSLRDGNTEAFF. The CDR3 DNA is TGCGCCAGCAGCCTCCGGGACGGGAACACTGAAGCTTTCTTT. The full variable domain, its missing parts supplied by reference TRBV5-1 and TRBJ1-1, is KAGVTQTPRYLIKTRGQQVTLSCSPISGHRSVSWYQQTPGQGLQFLFEYFSETQRNKGNFPGRFSGRQFSNSRSEMNVSTLELGDSALYLCASSLRDGNTEAFFGQGTRLTVV.

The V gene is TRBV4-1, the J gene TRBJ2-5; no definite D call. V lost 0 bases and J 3 bases, leaving 14 bases between the germline ends. Germline values: CDR1 MGHRA, CDR2 YSYEKL. The CDR3 covers 16 residues. The CDR3 DNA is TGCGCCAGCAGCCAAGATTTCACACGGAGCAAAGAGACCCAGTACTTC. Encoded protein: CASSQDFTRSKETQYF.

This chain joins TRBV4-1 and TRBJ1-5; a possible D gene is TRBD1 (5 bases). Trimming left V 1 base short and J 6 bases short, with 13 bases between. Germline CDR1 is MGHRA and CDR2 is YSYEKL. This CDR3 has 15 residues. The CDR3 reads CASSQVVQGGQPQHF. The CDR3 DNA follows: TGCGCCAGCAGCCAAGTGGTTCAGGGTGGTCAGCCCCAGCATTTT.